The rows below give T cell receptor beta chains drawn from one sample of a study of post-analysis software for immune sequencing data. MiXCR, run by TCRdb on the PCR reads, gives a single entry per CDR3 protein. The sample lists roughly 620,000 distinct CDR3 sequences, roughly 47% occurring once. Sequenced sample: blood. The receptor set was obtained from a girl aged 5-17 years with multiple sclerosis. Each CDR3 is given with its conserved first and last residue. D genes are given only for firm matches. Clone size is given for some rows only: seen once, a few or many times, or a class if the clone is expanded.

J gene	V gene	D gene	clone size	CDR3 protein	CDR3 DNA
TRBJ2-5	TRBV6-5	TRBD2	NA	CASSYTTGLARDGQYF	TGTGCCAGCAGTTACACCACGGGACTAGCGAGAGACGGGCAGTACTTC
TRBJ2-4	TRBV6-5	TRBD1	NA	CASNRDRGSYEQYF	TGTGCCAGCAACCGGGACAGGGGGTCTTACGAACAGTACTTC
TRBJ2-5	TRBV14	NA	NA	CASSKTGRMGETQYF	TGTGCCAGCAGCAAAACCGGCCGGATGGGAGAGACCCAGTACTTC
TRBJ1-5	TRBV12-3/TRBV12-4	TRBD1	few	CASSTTGGGQPQHF	TGTGCCAGCAGCACGACAGGGGGAGGTCAGCCCCAGCATTTT
TRBJ2-3	TRBV29-1	NA	NA	CSVQPVRSTDTQYF	TGCAGCGTTCAACCCGTTAGATCCACAGATACGCAGTATTTT
TRBJ2-3	TRBV20-1	NA	NA	CSAPSPDTQYF	TGCAGTGCCCCGTCCCCGGATACGCAGTATTTT
TRBJ2-5	TRBV5-1	TRBD2	NA	CASSLRLAESEEQYF	TGCGCCAGCAGCTTACGTCTAGCGGAGAGTGAAGAGCAGTACTTC
TRBJ2-6	TRBV12-3/TRBV12-4	TRBD1	NA	CASRPGQHKSGANVLTF	TGTGCCAGCAGACCGGGACAGCACAAATCTGGGGCCAACGTCCTGACTTTC
TRBJ2-4	TRBV27	NA	NA	CASSHGELLAKNIQYF	TGTGCCAGCAGTCACGGGGAGTTGCTAGCCAAAAACATTCAGTACTTC
TRBJ2-7	TRBV6-1	NA	few	CASSESGVHEQYF	TGTGCCAGCAGTGAATCGGGGGTCCACGAGCAGTACTTC
TRBJ1-2	TRBV30	NA	NA	CAWSNTGNYGYTF	TGTGCCTGGAGTAATACAGGGAACTATGGCTACACCTTC
TRBJ1-1	TRBV29-1	TRBD1	NA	CSVRLGQRNTEAFF	TGCAGCGTTCGACTGGGACAGAGGAACACTGAAGCTTTCTTT
TRBJ2-5	TRBV29-1	NA	NA	CSVVPGPETQYF	TGCAGCGTTGTTCCGGGGCCGGAGACCCAGTACTTC
TRBJ2-7	TRBV29-1	NA	many	CSVGAPGASHEQYF	TGCAGCGTTGGCGCGCCAGGGGCTAGCCACGAGCAGTACTTC
TRBJ1-2	TRBV4-1	NA	NA	CASSQEVTGFNYGYTF	TGCGCCAGCAGCCAAGAGGTGACGGGGTTTAACTATGGCTACACCTTC
TRBJ2-3	TRBV9	TRBD2	NA	CASSLQLATSTDTQYF	TGTGCCAGCAGCCTTCAACTAGCGACCAGCACAGATACGCAGTATTTT
TRBJ2-4	TRBV5-1	NA	few	CASSLNGWDLAKNIQYF	TGCGCCAGCAGCCTAAATGGTTGGGATCTAGCCAAAAACATTCAGTACTTC
TRBJ2-7	TRBV7-2	NA	once	CASSPLPYEQYF	TGTGCCAGCAGCCCCCTTCCCTACGAGCAGTACTTC
TRBJ2-7	TRBV20-1	TRBD2	NA	CSARDSGRLAYEQYF	TGCAGTGCTAGAGACAGCGGGAGGCTAGCCTACGAGCAGTACTTC
TRBJ1-1	TRBV6-5	TRBD1	NA	CASRRGTVEAFF	TGTGCCAGCAGGCGCGGGACAGTTGAAGCTTTCTTT
TRBJ2-5	TRBV28	NA	few	CASSTTGLETQYF	TGTGCCAGCAGTACCACAGGGTTGGAGACCCAGTACTTC
TRBJ2-7	TRBV10-3	TRBD1	NA	CAISLDRGLEQYF	TGTGCCATCAGTCTGGACAGGGGGCTCGAGCAGTACTTC
TRBJ2-7	TRBV5-1	NA	NA	CASSFASLYEQYF	TGCGCCAGCAGCTTTGCCTCCCTCTACGAGCAGTACTTC
TRBJ2-1	TRBV20-1	NA	NA	CSALSPGRGRNEQFF	TGCAGTGCTTTATCCCCGGGCAGGGGCAGGAATGAGCAGTTCTTC
TRBJ2-5	TRBV11-1	TRBD1	NA	CASSGDRGLEQYF	TGTGCCAGCAGCGGGGACAGGGGGCTGGAGCAGTACTTC
TRBJ1-2	TRBV4-1	NA	NA	CASGPDSGGYTF	TGCGCCAGCGGCCCGGACTCTGGGGGCTACACCTTC
TRBJ1-2	TRBV29-1	NA	few	CSVHGTLPRGYTF	TGCAGCGTTCACGGGACCTTGCCTCGGGGCTACACCTTC
TRBJ2-7	TRBV20-1	NA	NA	CSARVWGLAYEQYF	TGCAGTGCTAGAGTTTGGGGGTTGGCGTACGAGCAGTACTTC
TRBJ1-2	TRBV7-9	NA	NA	CASSLEIAGYTF	TGTGCCAGCAGCTTAGAGATTGCTGGCTACACCTTC
TRBJ2-5	TRBV12-3/TRBV12-4	TRBD1	NA	CASSLEGALGETQYF	TGTGCCAGCAGTTTAGAGGGGGCCCTAGGAGAGACCCAGTACTTC
TRBJ2-5	TRBV3-1	TRBD1	few	CASSQVGQGYQETQYF	TGTGCCAGCAGCCAAGTGGGACAGGGGTACCAAGAGACCCAGTACTTC
TRBJ2-2	TRBV29-1	NA	NA	CSVRRGETGELFF	TGCAGCGTGAGGCGAGGAGAGACCGGGGAGCTGTTTTTT
TRBJ1-2	TRBV6-1	NA	NA	CASSRGISDFRGFGGYTF	TGTGCCAGCAGTCGAGGAATTTCCGACTTTAGGGGGTTTGGTGGCTACACCTTC
TRBJ1-1	TRBV24-1	NA	NA	CATSDSGRWGAFF	TGTGCCACCAGTGATTCTGGTAGGTGGGGAGCTTTCTTT
TRBJ2-7	TRBV7-8	NA	few	CASSLGVLGYEQYF	TGTGCCAGCAGCTTAGGGGTTCTAGGCTACGAGCAGTACTTC
TRBJ1-2	TRBV5-1	TRBD1	NA	CASSWWTGGVRDGYTF	TGCGCCAGCAGCTGGTGGACAGGGGGCGTTCGGGATGGCTACACCTTC
TRBJ2-5	TRBV15	TRBD2	NA	CATSREAAGVETQYF	TGTGCCACCAGCAGAGAAGCAGCGGGGGTTGAGACCCAGTACTTC
TRBJ2-4	TRBV5-4	TRBD2	NA	CASSSFERGGLMSIQYF	TGTGCCAGCAGCTCCTTCGAGCGGGGGGGCCTTATGAGCATTCAGTACTTC
TRBJ2-4	TRBV7-2	TRBD1	NA	CASSIQGREQYF	TGTGCCAGCAGCATACAGGGGAGAGAGCAGTACTTC
TRBJ2-6	TRBV5-6	NA	NA	CASSLTSSGANVLTF	TGTGCCAGCAGCTTGACATCTTCTGGGGCCAACGTCCTGACTTTC
TRBJ2-1	TRBV12-3/TRBV12-4	NA	NA	CASTDRAGDEQFF	TGTGCCAGCACCGACAGGGCGGGAGATGAGCAGTTCTTC
TRBJ2-1	TRBV10-3	NA	NA	CAISDTSSYNEQFF	TGTGCCATCAGTGACACCAGCTCCTACAATGAGCAGTTCTTC
TRBJ1-1	TRBV12-3/TRBV12-4	NA	NA	CASSDEGYTEAFF	TGTGCCAGCAGCGACGAGGGGTACACTGAAGCTTTCTTT
TRBJ2-5	TRBV9	NA	NA	CASSPRGFEQETQYF	TGTGCCAGCAGCCCTCGGGGCTTCGAACAAGAGACCCAGTACTTC
TRBJ2-7	TRBV5-4	NA	few	CASSTESGLYEQYF	TGTGCCAGCAGCACTGAGAGCGGGCTCTACGAGCAGTACTTC
TRBJ2-3	TRBV20-1	TRBD2	NA	CSARRDYDPRDTQYF	TGCAGTGCTAGACGGGACTACGACCCCCGGGATACGCAGTATTTT
TRBJ2-1	TRBV20-1	NA	NA	CSAYLRSSYNEQFF	TGCAGTGCTTACCTCAGGAGCTCCTACAATGAGCAGTTCTTC
TRBJ1-2	TRBV7-2	NA	few	CASSLEQNLGYTF	TGTGCCAGCAGCTTAGAGCAGAACCTGGGCTACACCTTC